Described below is a single T cell receptor beta chain sequence and its context. Germline V CDR1 and CDR2: MNHEY, SMNVEV (reference sequence). This CDR3 is 13 amino acids long. Trimming took off 2 bases at V and 3 bases at J, with 8 bases between the two ends. TCRdb's copy holds only in-frame clones and misses some; the assay was immunoSEQ multiplex PCR. Among 500,000 to 750,000 clones listed, roughly 90% were seen once. The source of the sample is a study of shared T cell receptors in the human thymus. A further study also used this sample, focusing on human thymus T cells. That work adds: From resections taken during corrective heart surgery, the thymus tissue was obtained. There appeared to be biased usage of V and J genes in thymic and blood repertoires. Overlap was high between thymic repertoires from unrelated individuals, as reported in related research.

The clonotype was recovered from a boy less than two years old with a congenital heart defect. The V call is TRBV27, the J call TRBJ2-7; D is ambiguous. The sample consisted of thymocytes. The CDR3 DNA reads as TGTGCCAGCAGTTTAGCGGAGAGCTACGAGCAGTACTTC. Translating it yields CASSLAESYEQYF.